This T cell receptor (beta chain) was identified during a study of control samples from healthy donors and cancer patients. Clones were sequenced by immunoSEQ multiplex PCR, and TCRdb holds only the in-frame ones, with some missing. The top ten clones hold about 12% of a sample with about 160,000 clones, over 85% of them seen once. V dropped 5 bases and J dropped 3 bases, with 11 bases sitting between them. Germline CDR1 is SNHLY and CDR2 is FYNNEI. The CDR3 is 13 amino acids. This clone was seen only once. Sequences were obtained from blood. The sequence derives from a young man in good health. V is TRBV2 and J is TRBJ2-7; TRBD1 might be the D (5 bases). CDR3 in DNA: TGTGCCAGCAGTAGACAGATCTACTACGAGCAGTACTTC. The encoded protein is CASSRQIYYEQYF.